The clone carrying this TCR beta chain is labeled medium-sized (0.01 to 0.1%). The antigen remains undetermined. Time point here: sample taken at primary tumor resection. There were approximately 69 donors, all of them untreated patients with early-stage non-small cell lung cancer. In each case, whole RNA from tumor, nontumor lung or frozen PBMC was sequenced unsorted. The data are from a study of spatial heterogeneity in lung cancer. Study conclusions and caveats: The authors estimated that roughly 7% of tumor T cells were covered for alpha chains and about 13% for beta chains. For expanded intratumoral alpha and beta TCRs, counts tracked tumor mutation counts.

The CDR3 length is 17 residues. V was pared by 0 bases and J by 3 bases, with 15 bases between. CDR1 is SGDLS, CDR2 YYNGEE, per germline. MiXCR, applied by TCRdb to the 5' RACE reads, yields one record per CDR3 protein. The table shows approximately 10,000 distinct CDR3 sequences, with around 6.3% occurring only once. This chain connects TRBV9 to TRBJ2-2; D gene uncertain. Sequencing used lung tumor tissue, obtained at surgery. The sequence came from a female donor with early-stage non-small cell lung cancer. The chain's CDR3 is CASSVVMGSPHTGELFF. The CDR3 DNA reads TGTGCCAGCAGCGTAGTAATGGGCAGCCCCCACACCGGGGAGCTGTTTTTT.